Shown below are 30 T cell receptor beta chains from a single sample sequenced in a study of blood T cells in healthy people across ages. With a J-beta primer mix and a sample-barcoded 5' primer, a second PCR ran about 7 to 11 cycles. TCRdb used MiXCR to reprocess the 5' RACE reads, holding one entry per CDR3 protein. This sample carries over a million distinct CDR3 sequences, under 30% of them seen once, and the ten largest clones take 0.65% to 0.75%. The sample was also linked to a second study, of T cells of mothers and their children.

Sequenced sample: blood. Receptor source: a girl aged 2 to 9 in good health.

This sequence joins TRBV2 and TRBJ2-7, with D possibly matching TRBD1 (6 bases). Germline V gene data show CDR1 as SNHLY and CDR2 as FYNNEI. The CDR3 has 12 amino acids. V shed 6 bases and J shed 6 bases, with 12 bases lying between them. The chain's CDR3 is CASRLQGGEQYF. CDR3 coding DNA: TGTGCCAGCAGGTTACAGGGCGGCGAGCAGTACTTC.

This sequence joins TRBV28 and TRBJ2-7; 7 nucleotides align to TRBD1. The CDR3 runs 15 residues. After removal of 5 bases from V and 7 bases from J, the junction contained 14 bases not matched to a gene. Germline V lookup: CDR1 MDHEN, CDR2 SYDVKM. Written as DNA, the CDR3 is TGTGCCAGCAGTAATGACAGGGCCTGGTACAAAGAGCAGTACTTC. Translating gives CASSNDRAWYKEQYF.

This clonotype was found a few times. The V call is TRBV29-1, the J call TRBJ2-5; no clear D gene. The J call could be wrong; TRBJ2-7 is a better fit for the DNA end. The CDR3 runs 11 residues. Germline V CDR1 and CDR2: SQVTM, ANQGSEA. CDR3 sequence (DNA): TGCAGCGTCAAAACTACCTACGAGCAGTACTTC. This gives the protein CSVKTTYEQYF.

V and J are TRBV28 and TRBJ2-5; TRBD2 matches 10 bases. This CDR3 is built from 22 residues. CDR1 and CDR2 from the germline V gene are MDHEN and SYDVKM. The junction had 24 bases not matched to a gene; V was cut back by 0 bases and J by 5 bases. The CDR3 protein is CASSLWEPRLAGSMRTKETQYF. In nucleotides, the CDR3 is TGTGCCAGCAGTTTATGGGAGCCACGACTAGCGGGCTCAATGAGGACAAAGGAGACCCAGTACTTC.

The rearrangement uses TRBV27 and TRBJ1-1, with D possibly matching TRBD1 (5 bases). The CDR3 loop spans 12 amino acids. Trimming took off 4 bases at V and 10 bases at J, with 13 bases between the two ends. CDR1 and CDR2 from the germline V gene are MNHEY and SMNVEV (reference sequence). CDR3 nucleotides: TGTGCCAGCAGTTCTCAGAGGGGTTCAGCTTTCTTT. It yields the protein CASSSQRGSAFF.

The chain links TRBV15 to TRBJ2-1; a possible D gene is TRBD1 (6 bases). Trimming removed 0 bases at V and 4 bases at J, with 13 bases between. Germline V gene data show CDR1 as LNHNV and CDR2 as YYDKDF (reference sequence). The CDR3 length is 16 residues. The CDR3 DNA follows: TGTGCCACCAGCAGAGATTGGGACACGACTTACAATGAGCAGTTCTTC. Translated, it gives CATSRDWDTTYNEQFF.

The J gene is TRBJ2-7, the V gene TRBV20-1; TRBD1 matches at 8 bases. CDR3 length: 15 residues. V gave up 6 bases and J gave up 2 bases; unmatched junction bases: 12. Germline values: CDR1 DFQATT, CDR2 SNEGSKA (reference sequence). The CDR3 protein is CSATRLGQGPYEQYF. The CDR3 DNA reads TGCAGTGCAACTCGACTCGGACAGGGCCCCTACGAGCAGTACTTC.

This clonotype was seen a few times. The chain joins TRBV20-1 to TRBJ2-7; D tentatively reads TRBD1 or TRBD2 (6 bases each). Germline V gene lookup returns CDR1 DFQATT and CDR2 SNEGSKA (reference sequence). CDR3 length: 15 amino acids. Trimming cost V 5 bases and J 0 bases, with 17 bases left between them. The CDR3 DNA reads as TGCAGTGCTGGTAACGACCGGGGGCCCTCCTACGAGCAGTACTTC. Its protein is CSAGNDRGPSYEQYF.

This clonotype came up a few times. The chain carries TRBV27 and TRBJ2-7; unclear D gene. This CDR3 is built from 14 residues. Germline lookup yields CDR1 MNHEY and CDR2 SMNVEV (reference sequence). With 4 bases removed from V and 5 bases from J, the gap between germline ends came to 15 bases. CDR3 sequence (DNA): TGTGCCAGCAGTTCCACCACCATTACTAACGAGCAGTACTTC. This codes for CASSSTTITNEQYF.

This clonotype showed up just a few times. The rearrangement joins TRBV12-3 or TRBV12-4 to TRBJ2-5; the D gene is possibly TRBD2 (6 bases). The V gene lost 5 bases and the J gene lost 3 bases, with 19 bases spanning the gap. The CDR3 length is 16 residues. The CDR3 nucleotides read TGTGCCAGCAGTCGGGGGAGAGCGGATGGTAAAGAGACCCAGTACTTC. Its protein product is CASSRGRADGKETQYF.

This chain connects TRBV6-1 to TRBJ1-2; D gene uncertain. V lost 10 bases, J lost 6 bases, and 6 bases lay in between. Germline CDR1 MNHNS, CDR2 SASEGT. This CDR3 region has 9 residues. The CDR3 spells CATGNGYTF. The CDR3, as DNA: TGTGCCACGGGTAATGGCTACACCTTC.

This clonotype showed up just a few times. The V call is TRBV27, the J call TRBJ1-4, with D maybe TRBD1 (6 bases). There are 16 residues in the CDR3. In germline, CDR1 is MNHEY, CDR2 SMNVEV (reference sequence). V was trimmed by 3 bases and J by 7 bases, leaving 18 bases between them. The CDR3 region has the DNA TGTGCCAGCAGTTTCCTCGGAGGGGGTTCTCTTGAAAAACTGTTTTTT. It yields the protein CASSFLGGGSLEKLFF.

The chain recombines TRBV29-1 with TRBJ2-1, with D unresolved. Germline V gene data show CDR1 as SQVTM and CDR2 as ANQGSEA. This CDR3 is 13 amino acids long. Trimming pared 8 bases from V and 0 bases from J, leaving 11 bases between. In DNA, the CDR3 is TGCAGCCAGAAAAAAAGCTCCTACAATGAGCAGTTCTTC. Its protein is CSQKKSSYNEQFF.

This clonotype has only a few counts. The chain carries TRBV5-1 and TRBJ1-2; weak D call: TRBD1 (6 bases). Trimming removed 4 bases at V and 4 bases at J, with 14 bases between. This CDR3 region has 14 residues. Germline V gene data show CDR1 as SGHRS and CDR2 as YFSETQ. In DNA, the CDR3 is TGCGCCAGCAGCACCCCAGGACAGAGCTATGGCTACACCTTC. Residues: CASSTPGQSYGYTF.

The chain is built from TRBV7-9 and TRBJ1-1, with a tentative D call TRBD1 (5 bases). The V end lost 7 bases, the J end lost 7 bases, and 13 bases lay between the germline ends. Germline assignment: CDR1 SEHNR and CDR2 FQNEAQ (reference sequence). The CDR3 spans 12 residues. The CDR3 sequence is CASTSLGGEAFF. The CDR3 DNA reads as TGTGCCAGCACCTCCCTCGGGGGTGAAGCTTTCTTT.

The chain uses TRBV12-3 or TRBV12-4 and TRBJ2-7; D may be TRBD1 or TRBD2 (5 bases each). This CDR3 has 14 amino acids. Deletions cut 6 bases from V and 4 bases from J, with 16 bases between. The CDR3 protein is CASSRAYGAYEQYF. In DNA, the CDR3 is TGTGCCAGCAGCAGGGCTTACGGGGCTTACGAGCAGTACTTC.

This rearrangement joins TRBV27 to TRBJ1-4; D remains unclear. This CDR3 comprises 15 residues. Per germline, CDR1 MNHEY and CDR2 SMNVEV (reference sequence). V lost 2 bases and J 6 bases, leaving 13 bases between the germline ends. CDR3 DNA: TGTGCCAGCAGTTTAATGGCAGGAACCCATGAAAAACTGTTTTTT. Amino acid sequence: CASSLMAGTHEKLFF.

V usage is TRBV7-2 and J usage is TRBJ2-1, with D hard to call. CDR1 and CDR2 from the germline V gene are SGHTA and FQGNSA. The V gene lost 3 bases and the J gene lost 7 bases, with 13 bases spanning the gap. This CDR3 is built from 14 residues. The chain's CDR3 is CASSFEQFANEQFF. In DNA form, the CDR3 reads TGTGCCAGCAGCTTCGAACAGTTTGCGAATGAGCAGTTCTTC. The full variable domain, its missing parts supplied by reference TRBV7-2 and TRBJ2-1, is GAGVSQSPSNKVTEKGKDVELRCDPISGHTALYWYRQSLGQGLEFLIYFQGNSAPDKSGLPSDRFSAERTGGSVSTLTIQRTQQEDSAVYLCASSFEQFANEQFFGPGTRLTVL.

This clonotype was seen more than once but under ten times. This chain links TRBV12-3 or TRBV12-4 with TRBJ2-1, with 7 bases that match TRBD2. The CDR3 runs 13 residues. The junction had 6 bases not matched to a gene; V was cut back by 5 bases and J by 8 bases. The CDR3 nucleotides read TGTGCCAGCAGTCTAGGACTAGACTATGAGCAGTTCTTC. Encoded protein: CASSLGLDYEQFF.

This clonotype was counted between two and nine times. This chain links TRBV20-1 with TRBJ2-1; 10 nucleotides line up with TRBD1. The CDR3 sequence is 14 residues long. Germline V gene sequence: CDR1 DFQATT, CDR2 SNEGSKA (reference sequence). V lost 1 base, J lost 10 bases, and 7 bases stayed unmatched. Here the CDR3 DNA reads TGCAGTGCTAGAGCCGACAGGGGGCCGTACGAGCAGTTCTTC. Protein: CSARADRGPYEQFF.

As regards this clonotype: At one end the junction does not follow the germline gene, possibly because of a read error. The J gene is TRBJ2-3, the V gene TRBV4-3; 9 nucleotides line up with TRBD2. Germline V gene data show CDR1 as LGHNA and CDR2 as YSLEER. This CDR3 is 18 amino acids long. CDR3 bases: TGCGCCAGCGGCCAAGGGCTCTCGGCGGGGGGGCCGGTAGATACGCAGTATTTT. Residues: CASGQGLSAGGPVDTQYF.

This clonotype has only a few counts. The chain joins TRBV27 to TRBJ2-5; 8 nucleotides match TRBD2. The germline V gene encodes CDR1 MNHEY and CDR2 SMNVEV (reference sequence). CDR3 length: 14 amino acids. Losses at the gene ends were 6 bases for V and 5 bases for J; bases not matched to a gene: 8. Written as DNA, the CDR3 is TGTGCCAGCAGCCCGGGAGGGGTGGAGGAGACCCAGTACTTC. Protein: CASSPGGVEETQYF.

This chain connects TRBV12-3 or TRBV12-4 to TRBJ2-3; 8 bases agree with TRBD1. V gave up 7 bases and J gave up 2 bases; unmatched junction bases: 8. The CDR3 has 15 amino acids. The CDR3, as DNA: TGTGCCAGCACGACAGGGGAAACCTACACAGATACGCAGTATTTT. Protein sequence: CASTTGETYTDTQYF.

In its sample, this clonotype was seen a few times. The chain joins TRBV19 to TRBJ2-7; tentatively, D is TRBD1 (5 bases). The V end was cut by 3 bases, the J end by 0 bases, with 6 bases between. Germline loops: CDR1 LNHDA, CDR2 SQIVND (reference sequence). The CDR3 extends over 13 amino acids. CDR3: CASSMGRSYEQYF. CDR3 nucleotide sequence: TGTGCCAGTAGTATGGGGCGCTCCTACGAGCAGTACTTC. Based on the CDR3 plus reference TRBV19 and TRBJ2-7, the full variable domain is DGGITQSPKYLFRKEGQNVTLSCEQNLNHDAMYWYRQDPGQGLRLIYYSQIVNDFQKGDIAEGYSVSREKKESFPLTVTSAQKNPTAFYLCASSMGRSYEQYFGPGTRLTVT.

A few counts support this clonotype. The chain is built from TRBV7-2 and TRBJ1-3; D not certain. V shed 6 bases and J shed 0 bases, with 6 bases lying between them. The germline gives CDR1 SGHTA, CDR2 FQGNSA. The CDR3 is 13 amino acids. CDR3 sequence (DNA): TGTGCCAGCAGAGGGAGCTCTGGAAACACCATATATTTT. This gives the protein CASRGSSGNTIYF.

This chain uses TRBV13 with TRBJ2-3, with 8 bases identical to TRBD2. This CDR3 has 13 amino acids. Germline CDR1 PRHDT, CDR2 FYEKMQ (reference sequence). The V and J ends lost 6 bases and 6 bases, in that order; junction bases with no gene match: 5. CDR3 coding DNA: TGTGCCAGCAGTACCCTAGCGGGTGATACGCAGTATTTT. It is translated as CASSTLAGDTQYF.

CDR3 amino acids: CASSSPGGGSYNEQFF. The DNA for the CDR3 is TGCGCCAGCAGCTCTCCAGGGGGGGGGTCCTACAATGAGCAGTTCTTC. The chain recombines TRBV5-1 with TRBJ2-1; TRBD1 or TRBD2 may be the D gene (7 bases each). Trimming removed 3 bases from V and 1 base from J, with 14 bases in between. This CDR3 has 16 amino acids. The germline V gene has CDR1 SGHRS and CDR2 YFSETQ.

There are a few counts of this clonotype. The chain carries TRBV6-5 and TRBJ2-7; TRBD1 might be the D (5 bases). CDR1 and CDR2 (germline): MNHEY, SVGAGI. CDR3 length equals 13 residues. The V end lost 6 bases, the J end lost 3 bases, and 12 bases lay between the germline ends. The CDR3 DNA is TGTGCCAGCAGGGCAGACAGTAACTACGAGCAGTACTTC. Translation: CASRADSNYEQYF.

V gene TRBV29-1 combines with J gene TRBJ2-3; 15 bases line up with TRBD2. Germline V gives CDR1 SQVTM, CDR2 ANQGSEA. The CDR3 loop spans 16 amino acids. J was trimmed by 4 bases and V by 6 bases; bases with no gene match: 8. The CDR3 here is CSVSGTSGGFPDTQYF. The CDR3 DNA reads as TGCAGCGTGAGCGGGACTAGCGGGGGGTTCCCAGATACGCAGTATTTT.

The chain links TRBV4-1 to TRBJ1-2; tentative D call: TRBD1 (6 bases). Germline lookup yields CDR1 MGHRA and CDR2 YSYEKL. V shed 3 bases and J shed 5 bases, with 16 bases lying between them. This CDR3 spans 15 amino acids. CDR3 DNA: TGCGCCAGCAGCCACAAGCAGGGGACAACTTATGGCTACACCTTC. Protein: CASSHKQGTTYGYTF.